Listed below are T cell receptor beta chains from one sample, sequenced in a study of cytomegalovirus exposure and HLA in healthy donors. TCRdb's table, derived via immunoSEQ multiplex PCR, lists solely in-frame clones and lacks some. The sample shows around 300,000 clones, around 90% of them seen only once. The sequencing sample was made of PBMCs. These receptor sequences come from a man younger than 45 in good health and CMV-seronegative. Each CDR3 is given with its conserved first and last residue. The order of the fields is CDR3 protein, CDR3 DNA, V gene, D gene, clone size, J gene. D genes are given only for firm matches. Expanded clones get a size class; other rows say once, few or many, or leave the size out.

CSADRNTEAFF	TGCAGTGCTGATAGAAACACTGAAGCTTTCTTT	TRBV20-1	-	-	TRBJ1-1
CAWSGLLSSGNTIYF	TGTGCCTGGAGTGGGCTGCTCAGCTCTGGAAACACCATATATTTT	TRBV30	-	-	TRBJ1-3
CASRSDSYEQYF	TGTGCCAGCCGCAGTGACTCCTACGAGCAGTACTTC	TRBV6-5	-	-	TRBJ2-7
CASSYIEGVDGYTF	TGTGCCAGCAGTTATATCGAAGGGGTGGATGGCTACACCTTC	TRBV6-6	-	-	TRBJ1-2
CASSSSSSALHYGYTF	TGTGCCAGCAGCTCGAGTAGCAGCGCACTTCACTATGGCTACACCTTC	TRBV5-5	-	-	TRBJ1-2
CASSLATVVGYTF	TGTGCCAGCAGCTTAGCGACAGTTGTAGGCTACACCTTC	TRBV11-2	-	-	TRBJ1-2
CATSSEAQGRGGELFF	TGTGCCACCAGCAGTGAGGCACAGGGAAGGGGCGGGGAGCTGTTTTTT	TRBV15	-	-	TRBJ2-2
CATSREATTDTQYF	TGTGCCACCAGCAGGGAAGCGACCACAGATACGCAGTATTTT	TRBV15	-	-	TRBJ2-3
CASSWDRVYNEQFF	TGTGCCAGCAGTTGGGACAGGGTATACAATGAGCAGTTCTTC	TRBV27	TRBD1	once	TRBJ2-1
CASSFLSGTDNSPLHF	TGTGCCAGCAGTTTCCTCTCCGGGACAGACAATTCACCCCTCCACTTT	TRBV6-6	TRBD1	-	TRBJ1-6
CASSSLGLENTGELFF	TGCGCCAGCAGCTCTCTGGGACTAGAAAACACCGGGGAGCTGTTTTTT	TRBV5-1	TRBD2	once	TRBJ2-2